This T cell receptor beta chain derives from a study of T cell repertoires in cytomegalovirus infection. Study-level background: The authors used CMV epitopes that were HLA-C-restricted (recently identified) and HLA-B-restricted (well studied). Indications came from public TCR beta signatures; they pointed to CMV infection and to a matching HLA type. Study outcomes and limitations: Dominant in the ex vivo response were TCR beta clonotypes restricted by HLA-C and specific for CMV.

This clonotype occurred many times. No antigen is known for it. MiXCR, applied by TCRdb to the reads, yields one record per CDR3 protein. The repertoire holds 570,000 or so distinct CDR3 sequences, with just under 40% as singletons. This CDR3 comprises 12 residues. Between the trimmed V and J ends, which lost 2 bases and 6 bases, there was a span of 5 bases. Germline assignment: CDR1 SGHTA and CDR2 FQGNSA. The chain employs TRBV7-2 and TRBJ2-1, with D uncertain. The sequencing used cultured PBMCs, collected from culture after CMV antigen stimulation. The TCR originated in a human donor in good health (CMV status not recorded). Some clones in this sample may be carry-over from other donors' samples. CDR3 in amino acids: CASSLSGNEQFF. In nucleotides, the CDR3 is TGTGCCAGCAGCTTATCCGGCAATGAGCAGTTCTTC.